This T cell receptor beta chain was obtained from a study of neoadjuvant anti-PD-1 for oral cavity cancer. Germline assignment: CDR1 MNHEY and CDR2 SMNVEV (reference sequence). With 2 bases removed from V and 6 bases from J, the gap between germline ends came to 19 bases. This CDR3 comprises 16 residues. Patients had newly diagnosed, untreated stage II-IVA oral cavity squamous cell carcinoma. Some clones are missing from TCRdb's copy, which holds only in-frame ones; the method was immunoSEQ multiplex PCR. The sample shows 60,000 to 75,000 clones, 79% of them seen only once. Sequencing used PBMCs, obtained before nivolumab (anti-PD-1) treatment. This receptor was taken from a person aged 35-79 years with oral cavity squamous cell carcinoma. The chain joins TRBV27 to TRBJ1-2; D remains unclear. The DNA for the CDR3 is TGTGCCAGCAGTTTAACCAGAGATGGGCAGGATAATGGCTACACCTTC. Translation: CASSLTRDGQDNGYTF.